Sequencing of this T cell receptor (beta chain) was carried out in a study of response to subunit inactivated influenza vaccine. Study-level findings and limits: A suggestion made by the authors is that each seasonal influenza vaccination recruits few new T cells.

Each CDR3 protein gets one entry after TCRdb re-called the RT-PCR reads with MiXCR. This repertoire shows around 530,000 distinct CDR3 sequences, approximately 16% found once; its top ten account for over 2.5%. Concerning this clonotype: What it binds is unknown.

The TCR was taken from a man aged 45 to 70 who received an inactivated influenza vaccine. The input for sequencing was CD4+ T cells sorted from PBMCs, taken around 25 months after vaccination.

The chain's CDR3 is CASRKTGGTEAFF. As DNA, the CDR3 is TGTGCCAGCAGAAAGACAGGGGGTACTGAAGCTTTCTTT. The chain joins TRBV6-1 to TRBJ1-1; 9 nucleotides match TRBD1. CDR1 and CDR2 (germline): MNHNS, SASEGT. Trimming removed 6 bases from V and 5 bases from J; junction bases left unmatched: 4. The length of the CDR3 is 13 residues.